The following is a TCR beta chain sequence with its context. The sample is drawn from a study of T cells in Graves' hyperthyroidism and ophthalmopathy. RNA transcripts were the template for amplifying TCR beta CDR3 regions. With the HTBI primer set, the TCR CDR3 went through a first round of RT-PCR. TCRdb re-called the multiplex PCR reads through MiXCR, storing one row per CDR3 protein. The data hold around 560,000 distinct CDR3 sequences, with over 15% observed a single time. Thyroid ultrasound, orbital computed tomography, clinical symptoms, and serum thyroxine and TRAb underpinned diagnoses. The CDR3 extends over 15 amino acids. From germline, CDR1 is LGHNA and CDR2 YSLEER. V lost 4 bases, J lost 8 bases, and 15 bases lay in between.

The rearrangement joins TRBV4-3 to TRBJ1-6; possibly TRBD1 for D (6 bases). The receptor comes from a woman aged 18 to 35 with Graves' hyperthyroidism. Input material: blood. The CDR3 nucleotides read TGCGCCAGCAGCCCGACGGACAGTGCCTATTCACCCCTCCACTTT. Protein sequence: CASSPTDSAYSPLHF.